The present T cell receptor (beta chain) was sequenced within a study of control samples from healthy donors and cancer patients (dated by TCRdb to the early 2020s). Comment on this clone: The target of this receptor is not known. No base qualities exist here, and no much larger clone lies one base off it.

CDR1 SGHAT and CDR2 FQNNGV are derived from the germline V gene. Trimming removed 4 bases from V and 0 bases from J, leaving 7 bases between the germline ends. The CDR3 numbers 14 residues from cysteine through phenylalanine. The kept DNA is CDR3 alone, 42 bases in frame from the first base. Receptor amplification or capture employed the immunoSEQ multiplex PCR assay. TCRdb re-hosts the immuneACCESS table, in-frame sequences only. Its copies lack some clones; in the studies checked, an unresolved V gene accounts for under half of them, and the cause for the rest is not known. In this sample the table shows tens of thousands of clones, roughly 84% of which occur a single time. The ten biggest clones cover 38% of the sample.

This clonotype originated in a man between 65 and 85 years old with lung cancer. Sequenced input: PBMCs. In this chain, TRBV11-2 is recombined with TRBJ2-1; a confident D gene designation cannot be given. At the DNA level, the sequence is TGTGCCAGCAGCTATCGTGGCTCCTACAATGAGCAGTTCTTC. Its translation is CASSYRGSYNEQFF.